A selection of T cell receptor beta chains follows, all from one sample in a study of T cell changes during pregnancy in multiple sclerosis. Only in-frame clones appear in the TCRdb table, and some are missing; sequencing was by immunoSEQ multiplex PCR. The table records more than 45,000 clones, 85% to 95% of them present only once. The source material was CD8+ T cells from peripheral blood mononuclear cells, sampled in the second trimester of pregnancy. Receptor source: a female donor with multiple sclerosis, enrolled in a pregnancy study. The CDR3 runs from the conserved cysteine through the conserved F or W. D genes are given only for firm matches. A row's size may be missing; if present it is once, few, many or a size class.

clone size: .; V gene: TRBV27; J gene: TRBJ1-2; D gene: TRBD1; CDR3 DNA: TGTGCCAGCAGTTTAGGGCAGACAGGGGCGGGTCTTGACTATGGCTACACCTTC; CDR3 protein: CASSLGQTGAGLDYGYTF
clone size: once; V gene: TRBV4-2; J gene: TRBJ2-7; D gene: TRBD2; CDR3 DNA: TGTGCCAGCAGCCAAGAAAGCGGGATGACCTCCTACGAGCAGTACTTC; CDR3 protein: CASSQESGMTSYEQYF
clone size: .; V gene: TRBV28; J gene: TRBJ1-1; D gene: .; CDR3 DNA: TGTGCCAGCTCCCCGGGGAACACTGAAGCTTTCTTT; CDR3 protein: CASSPGNTEAFF
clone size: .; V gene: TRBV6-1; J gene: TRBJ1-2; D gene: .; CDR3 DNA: TGTGCCAGCAGTGAAGAAGAGGTCTTAAACTATGGCTACACCTTC; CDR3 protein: CASSEEEVLNYGYTF
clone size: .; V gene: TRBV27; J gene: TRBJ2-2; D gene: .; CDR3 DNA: TGTGCCAGCAGTCCCCTGACTTTTCAAGAGTACACCGGGGAGCTGTTTTTT; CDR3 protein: CASSPLTFQEYTGELFF
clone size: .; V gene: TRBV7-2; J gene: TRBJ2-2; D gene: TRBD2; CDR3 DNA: TGTGCCAGCAGCTTCGGGACTAGCGGGAGGTTGGAGCTGTTTTTT; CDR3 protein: CASSFGTSGRLELFF
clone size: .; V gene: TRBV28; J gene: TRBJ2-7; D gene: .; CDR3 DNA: TGTGCCAGCAGTTTATCAGCGGTGCGGAAGGACGAGCAGTACTTC; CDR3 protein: CASSLSAVRKDEQYF
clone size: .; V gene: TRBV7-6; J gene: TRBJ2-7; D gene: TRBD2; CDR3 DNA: TGTGCCAGCAGCTTAGTCACGGGGGGAGGCGACGAGCAGTACTTC; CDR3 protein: CASSLVTGGGDEQYF
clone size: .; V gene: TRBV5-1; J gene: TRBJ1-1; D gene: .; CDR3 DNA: TGCGCCAGCAGGCGGGACCTCGGGGGACCTGAAGCTTTCTTT; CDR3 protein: CASRRDLGGPEAFF
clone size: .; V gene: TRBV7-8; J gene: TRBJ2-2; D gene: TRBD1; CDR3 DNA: TGTGCCAGCGGGGGACAGGATATGAACACCGGGGAGCTGTTTTTT; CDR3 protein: CASGGQDMNTGELFF
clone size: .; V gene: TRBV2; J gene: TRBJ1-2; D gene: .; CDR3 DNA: TGTGCCAGCAGCGGAGGAGGGATGGGTGGCTACACCTTC; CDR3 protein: CASSGGGMGGYTF
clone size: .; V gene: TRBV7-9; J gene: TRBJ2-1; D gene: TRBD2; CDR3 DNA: TGTGCCAGCAGCTTGCTAGCGGGAGCGTATGAGCAGTTCTTC; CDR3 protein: CASSLLAGAYEQFF
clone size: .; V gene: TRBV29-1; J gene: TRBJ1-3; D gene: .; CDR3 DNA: TGCAGCGCCGACCCCGGGGTTACGGGAAACACCATATATTTT; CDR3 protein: CSADPGVTGNTIYF
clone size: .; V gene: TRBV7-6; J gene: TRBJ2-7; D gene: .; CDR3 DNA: TGTGCCAGCAGCTTAGAGGGACAAGTCTACGAGCAGTACTTC; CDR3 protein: CASSLEGQVYEQYF
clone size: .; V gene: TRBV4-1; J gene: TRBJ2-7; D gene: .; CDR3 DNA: TGCGCCAGCAGCCACCAGGGGCCCTCGGGCGAGCAGTACTTC; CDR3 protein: CASSHQGPSGEQYF
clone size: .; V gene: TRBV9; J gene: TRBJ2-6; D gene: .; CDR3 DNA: TGTGCCAGCAGCGTCAGTGGGGCCAACGTCCTGACTTTC; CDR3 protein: CASSVSGANVLTF
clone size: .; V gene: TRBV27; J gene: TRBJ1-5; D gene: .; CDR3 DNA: TGTGCCAGCAGTTTGTCCGGGGGCAATCAGCCCCAGCATTTT; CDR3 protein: CASSLSGGNQPQHF
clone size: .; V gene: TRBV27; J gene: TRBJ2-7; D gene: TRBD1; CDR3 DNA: TGTGCCAGCAGTCCGGACAGGGGGCTGATCTACGAGCAGTACTTC; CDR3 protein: CASSPDRGLIYEQYF
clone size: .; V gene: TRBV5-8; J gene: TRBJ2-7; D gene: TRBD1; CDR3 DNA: TGTGCCAGCAGCTCCCCCCCGGGACAGGGGGCTCGGGCGTCCTTCTACGAGCAGTACTTC; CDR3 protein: CASSSPPGQGARASFYEQYF
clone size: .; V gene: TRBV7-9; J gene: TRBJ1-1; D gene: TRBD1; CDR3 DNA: TGTGCCAGCAGACCGGCCGGGACAGAGAACACTGAAGCTTTCTTT; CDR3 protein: CASRPAGTENTEAFF